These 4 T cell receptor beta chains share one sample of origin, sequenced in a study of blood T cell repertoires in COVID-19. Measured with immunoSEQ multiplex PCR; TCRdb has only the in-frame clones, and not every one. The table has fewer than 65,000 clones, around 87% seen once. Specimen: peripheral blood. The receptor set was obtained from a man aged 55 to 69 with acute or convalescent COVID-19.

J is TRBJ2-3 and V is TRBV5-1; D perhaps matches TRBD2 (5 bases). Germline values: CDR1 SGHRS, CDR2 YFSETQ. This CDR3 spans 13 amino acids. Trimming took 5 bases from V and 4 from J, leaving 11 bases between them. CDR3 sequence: CASRETGSDTQYF. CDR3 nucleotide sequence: TGCGCCAGCAGGGAAACGGGATCAGATACGCAGTATTTT.

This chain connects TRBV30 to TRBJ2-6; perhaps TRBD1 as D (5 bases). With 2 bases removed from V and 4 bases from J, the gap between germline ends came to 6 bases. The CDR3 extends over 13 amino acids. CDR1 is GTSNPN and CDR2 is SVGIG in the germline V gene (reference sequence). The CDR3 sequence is CAWSSGGANVLTF. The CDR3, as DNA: TGTGCCTGGAGTTCAGGGGGGGCCAACGTCCTGACTTTC.

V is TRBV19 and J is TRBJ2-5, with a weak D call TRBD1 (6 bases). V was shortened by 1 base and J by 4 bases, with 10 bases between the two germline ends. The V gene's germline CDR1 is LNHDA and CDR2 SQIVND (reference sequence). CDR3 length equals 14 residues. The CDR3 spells CASSIGGRGETQYF. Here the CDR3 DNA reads TGTGCCAGTAGTATAGGGGGGCGCGGAGAGACCCAGTACTTC.

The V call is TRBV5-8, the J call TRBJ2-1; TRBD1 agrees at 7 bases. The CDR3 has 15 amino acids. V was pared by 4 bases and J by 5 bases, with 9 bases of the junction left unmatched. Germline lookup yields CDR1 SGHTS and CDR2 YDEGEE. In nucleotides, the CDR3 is TGTGCCAGCAGCCAAGGACAGGTTGGGGACAATGAGCAGTTCTTC. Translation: CASSQGQVGDNEQFF.